The 19 T cell receptor beta chains below were found in one sample sequenced in a study of blood T cells in healthy people across ages (dated by TCRdb to about 2015). Library creation used 5' RACE. Sequencer: Illumina HiSeq 2500. A second roughly 6 to 12 cycle PCR used a sample-barcoded 5' primer and a J-beta primer mix. TCRdb reran the public reads through fastp at Q25 and MiXCR, keeping productive beta chains. Identical CDR3 proteins give one entry, which carries the most common genes and DNA. A total of more than 1.4 million distinct CDR3 sequences appear in this sample, roughly 40% of them only once. Of the sample, 7.9% falls within the top ten clones. The sample taken for sequencing was blood. The receptors originated from a woman between 18 and 29 years old in good health.

The genes are TRBV30 and TRBJ1-2, with TRBD1 as a possible D gene (5 bases). The CDR3 loop spans 11 amino acids. The germline gives CDR1 GTSNPN, CDR2 SVGIG (reference sequence). V dropped 6 bases and J dropped 10 bases, with 15 bases sitting between them. Written as DNA, the CDR3 is TGTGCCTGCATAACGGGACTCGACTACACCTTC. Amino acids: CACITGLDYTF.

A single count supports this clonotype. V gene TRBV20-1 combines with J gene TRBJ2-2, with D perhaps being TRBD1 or TRBD2 (6 bases each). The V and J ends lost 2 bases and 9 bases respectively, with 22 bases between them. Per germline, CDR1 DFQATT and CDR2 SNEGSKA (reference sequence). The CDR3 extends over 16 amino acids. Written as DNA, the CDR3 is TGCAGTGCTAGACAGGAGGGCCAGGGGTCCTTGAGGGAGCTGTTTTTT. It translates to CSARQEGQGSLRELFF.

This clonotype was detected a few times. J is TRBJ2-1 and V is TRBV24-1; 8 nucleotides match TRBD1. Germline V gives CDR1 KGHDR, CDR2 SFDVKD. With 6 bases clipped from V and 6 bases from J, the junction kept 12 bases outside the gene matches. The CDR3 is made up of 16 amino acids. The CDR3 nucleotides read TGTGCCACCAGTTCTAGCAGGGGGCTAAGTAGCAATGAGCAGTTCTTC. It is translated as CATSSSRGLSSNEQFF.

V usage is TRBV9 and J usage is TRBJ2-3, with D unresolved. The CDR3 is 15 amino acids. Germline V gene data show CDR1 as SGDLS and CDR2 as YYNGEE. V gave up 3 bases and J gave up 2 bases, with 13 bases separating them. The DNA for the CDR3 is TGTGCCAGCAGCGCCTCTTTCGTGCCCACAGATACGCAGTATTTT. Its protein product is CASSASFVPTDTQYF.

V usage is TRBV5-1 and J usage is TRBJ2-1; a weak D match, TRBD2 (6 bases). The CDR3 sequence is 16 residues long. V lost 0 bases and J lost 2, with 12 bases in between. Germline V lookup: CDR1 SGHRS, CDR2 YFSETQ. CDR3 protein: CASSLVGSGPYNEQFF. CDR3 coding DNA: TGCGCCAGCAGCTTGGTTGGTAGCGGCCCCTACAATGAGCAGTTCTTC.

This clonotype has a handful of counts. V and J are TRBV7-9 and TRBJ1-2; D not resolved. Germline assignment: CDR1 SEHNR and CDR2 FQNEAQ (reference sequence). The CDR3 is made up of 13 amino acids. The V end was cut by 4 bases, the J end by 3 bases, with 9 bases between. The CDR3 reads CASSSDLDYGYTF. The CDR3 region has the DNA TGTGCCAGCAGCTCGGACTTGGACTATGGCTACACCTTC.

J is TRBJ1-1 and V is TRBV12-3 or TRBV12-4, with D uncertain. CDR3 length equals 14 residues. V was trimmed by 6 bases and J by 1 base, leaving 12 bases between them. In DNA, the CDR3 is TGTGCCAGCAGCCCCGGAGCAGCGAACACTGAAGCTTTCTTT. This sequence encodes CASSPGAANTEAFF.

In nucleotides, the CDR3 is TGTGCCAGCAGCTTAGCAGCGGTCCCATCCTACAATGAGCAGTACTTC. Amino acids: CASSLAAVPSYNEQYF. The rearrangement uses TRBV7-2 and TRBJ2-1, with D possibly TRBD2 on 5 matching bases. The DNA end is a closer match to TRBJ2-7, so the J assignment may be wrong. The CDR3 covers 16 residues. CDR1 and CDR2 (germline): SGHTA, FQGNSA.

This clonotype was seen a few times. The genes are TRBV5-1 and TRBJ1-5; D is uncertain. The CDR3 is 13 residues long. Trimming took off 4 bases at V and 1 base at J, with 6 bases between the two ends. The germline V gene encodes CDR1 SGHRS and CDR2 YFSETQ. For the CDR3, the DNA is TGCGCCAGCAGCCCACTAAGCAATCAGCCCCAGCATTTT. Protein: CASSPLSNQPQHF.

This chain connects TRBV4-1 to TRBJ2-5; possibly TRBD1 for D (6 bases). V lost 2 bases, J lost 2 bases, and 9 bases lay in between. Germline CDR1 MGHRA, CDR2 YSYEKL. The CDR3 sequence is 14 residues long. The CDR3 DNA follows: TGCGCCAGCAGCCAACGACAGGCTCAAGAGACCCAGTACTTC. The encoded protein is CASSQRQAQETQYF.

The chain combines TRBV7-6 with TRBJ2-7; D uncertain. This CDR3 has 16 amino acids. V was trimmed by 1 base and J by 7 bases, leaving 20 bases between them. Germline assignment: CDR1 SGHVS and CDR2 FNYEAQ. Written as DNA, the CDR3 is TGTGCCAGCAGCTTAGGGCGGAGCCCCCCCTACAATGAGCAGTACTTC. Encoded protein: CASSLGRSPPYNEQYF.

In its sample, this clonotype was seen a few times. The chain has TRBV3-1 and TRBJ2-4; 8 bases agree with TRBD1. Losses at the gene ends were 4 bases for V and 10 bases for J; bases not matched to a gene: 6. The CDR3 is 13 amino acids. The germline gives CDR1 LGHDT, CDR2 YNNKEL (reference sequence). CDR3 sequence reads: CASSRGTGGIQYF. For the CDR3, the DNA is TGTGCCAGCAGCCGAGGGACAGGTGGAATTCAGTACTTC.

This clonotype was observed many times. V gene TRBV5-1 combines with J gene TRBJ2-1; maybe TRBD1 (5 bases). CDR1 SGHRS and CDR2 YFSETQ come from the germline V gene. Trimming removed 0 bases from V and 4 bases from J, with 11 bases in between. The CDR3 contains 15 residues. The CDR3 nucleotides are TGCGCCAGCAGCTTGGTCGGACACTTATACAATGAGCAGTTCTTC. This encodes CASSLVGHLYNEQFF. Full variable domain (remainder filled in from reference TRBV5-1 and TRBJ2-1): KAGVTQTPRYLIKTRGQQVTLSCSPISGHRSVSWYQQTPGQGLQFLFEYFSETQRNKGNFPGRFSGRQFSNSRSEMNVSTLELGDSALYLCASSLVGHLYNEQFFGPGTRLTVL.

The rearrangement joins TRBV5-1 to TRBJ2-1, with TRBD2 matching over 7 bases. Germline V gene lookup returns CDR1 SGHRS and CDR2 YFSETQ. The CDR3 sequence is 17 residues long. The trim removed 6 bases at V and 6 bases at J, leaving 18 bases unmatched. The CDR3 loop is CASTPGILAVIPNEQFF. In DNA form, the CDR3 reads TGCGCCAGCACCCCCGGGATTCTAGCGGTAATACCCAATGAGCAGTTCTTC. Based on the CDR3 plus reference TRBV5-1 and TRBJ2-1, the full variable domain is KAGVTQTPRYLIKTRGQQVTLSCSPISGHRSVSWYQQTPGQGLQFLFEYFSETQRNKGNFPGRFSGRQFSNSRSEMNVSTLELGDSALYLCASTPGILAVIPNEQFFGPGTRLTVL.

V and J are TRBV6-1 and TRBJ1-1, with unresolved D. Germline-derived CDR1 and CDR2 are MNHNS and SASEGT. The CDR3 covers 11 residues. Between the trimmed V and J ends, which lost 5 bases and 11 bases, there was a span of 12 bases. The CDR3 protein is CASSMSNVAFF. DNA for the CDR3: TGTGCCAGCAGTATGAGTAATGTGGCTTTCTTT.

The chain carries TRBV6-1 and TRBJ2-7, with TRBD2 identical over 14 bases. J lost 5 bases, V lost 6 bases, and 12 bases had no gene match. Germline V gene lookup returns CDR1 MNHNS and CDR2 SASEGT. CDR3 length: 17 amino acids. CDR3: CASSLKGLAGALNEQYF. The CDR3 nucleotides read TGTGCCAGCAGCCTAAAGGGACTAGCGGGAGCTCTCAACGAGCAGTACTTC.

J is TRBJ2-7 and V is TRBV3-1, with 7 bases matching TRBD2. With V trimmed by 5 bases and J by 2 bases, 12 bases remained unmatched. The germline gives CDR1 LGHDT, CDR2 YNNKEL (reference sequence). The CDR3 sequence is 16 residues long. The CDR3 is CASSTQGLADTYEQYF. The CDR3 DNA sequence: TGTGCCAGCAGCACGCAAGGGCTAGCGGATACCTACGAGCAGTACTTC.

The rearrangement links TRBV20-1 to TRBJ2-5; either TRBD1 or TRBD2 may fit D (5 bases each). The V end lost 5 bases, the J end lost 5 bases, and 18 bases lay between the germline ends. Germline V lookup: CDR1 DFQATT, CDR2 SNEGSKA (reference sequence). The CDR3 has 14 residues. This CDR3 reads CSADRRGLWETQYF. The CDR3 DNA is TGCAGTGCTGACAGACGGGGTTTGTGGGAGACCCAGTACTTC.

This clonotype was counted a few times. V and J are TRBV6-2 or TRBV6-3 and TRBJ2-5; 10 bases line up with TRBD2. Per the germline V gene, CDR1 is MNHEY and CDR2 is SVGEGT. J lost 1 base, V lost 6 bases, and 11 bases had no gene match. The CDR3 has 17 residues. CDR3 in DNA: TGTGCCAGCAGCCTTATCCCGGGACTAGCGACCCAAGAGACCCAGTACTTC. Protein: CASSLIPGLATQETQYF.